This TCR beta chain was profiled in a study of blood T cells in healthy people across ages. No fewer than 6 micrograms of total RNA were isolated from every sample. Through a sample-barcoded 5' primer and a J-beta primer mix, a second PCR was run for about 6 to 11 cycles. CDR3-containing paired-end reads numbering at least 3 million came from each sample. TCRdb reprocessed the 5' RACE reads with MiXCR, giving one entry per CDR3 protein. The data show fewer than 2 million distinct CDR3 sequences, about two fifths seen once. Study results and caveats: More naive CD4+ cells and higher diversity were found in long-lived than in aged donors.

The CDR3 totals 14 residues. V was shortened by 8 bases and J by 0 bases, with 10 bases between the two germline ends. The germline gives CDR1 MGHRA, CDR2 YSYEKL. Concerning this clonotype itself: What it binds is not known.

The receptor comes from a human donor in good health. Material: blood. The chain employs TRBV4-1 and TRBJ1-4; D is undetermined. The CDR3 reads CASGVRSTNEKLFF. The CDR3 region has the DNA TGCGCCAGCGGCGTTAGGTCAACTAATGAAAAACTGTTTTTT.